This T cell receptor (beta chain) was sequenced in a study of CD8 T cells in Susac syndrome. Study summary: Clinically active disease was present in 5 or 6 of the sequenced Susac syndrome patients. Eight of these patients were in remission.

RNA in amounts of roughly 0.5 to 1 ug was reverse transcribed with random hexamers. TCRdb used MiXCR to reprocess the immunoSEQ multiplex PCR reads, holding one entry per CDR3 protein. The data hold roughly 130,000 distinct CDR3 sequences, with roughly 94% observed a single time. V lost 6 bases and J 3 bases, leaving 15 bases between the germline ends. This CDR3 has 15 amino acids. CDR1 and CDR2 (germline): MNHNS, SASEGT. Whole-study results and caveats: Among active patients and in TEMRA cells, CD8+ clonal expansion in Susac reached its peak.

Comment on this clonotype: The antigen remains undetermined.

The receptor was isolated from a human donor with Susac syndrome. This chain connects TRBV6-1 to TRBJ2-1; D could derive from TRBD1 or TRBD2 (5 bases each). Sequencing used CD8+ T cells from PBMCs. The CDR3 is CASSSDRLYYNEQFF. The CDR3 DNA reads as TGTGCCAGCAGCTCTGACAGACTATACTACAATGAGCAGTTCTTC.